Listed below are T cell receptor beta chains from one sample, sequenced in a study of control samples from healthy donors and cancer patients. The assay was immunoSEQ multiplex PCR, and TCRdb's table has in-frame clones only and misses some. The sample records 95,000 to 150,000 clones, approximately 89% being singletons. Input material: blood. The receptors derive from a woman aged 18-29 years in good health. Each CDR3 is given with its conserved first and last residue. A D gene is named only where the DNA matches it firmly. Only part of the rows carry a size: once, few, many, or a class if the clone is expanded.

d_gene | j_gene | abundance | v_gene | CDR3aa | CDR3nt
TRBD1 | TRBJ1-4 | . | TRBV5-1 | CASSPGQSNEKLFF | TGCGCCAGCAGCCCGGGACAGAGTAATGAAAAACTGTTTTTT
. | TRBJ2-3 | . | TRBV4-3 | CASSQDWGPETPTDTQYF | TGCGCCAGCAGCCAAGATTGGGGACCGGAGACCCCTACAGATACGCAGTATTTT
. | TRBJ2-1 | . | TRBV3-1/TRBV3-2 | CASSPLGDSSYNEQFF | TGTGCCAGCAGCCCCCTTGGAGATAGCTCCTACAATGAGCAGTTCTTC
TRBD1 | TRBJ1-5 | . | TRBV9 | CASSVGGQSNQPQHF | TGTGCCAGCAGCGTAGGGGGACAGAGCAATCAGCCCCAGCATTTT
TRBD1 | TRBJ1-2 | once | TRBV6-5 | CASSRTGLYYGYTF | TGTGCCAGCTCCCGGACAGGGCTCTACTATGGCTACACCTTC
TRBD1 | TRBJ1-6 | . | TRBV6-2/TRBV6-3 | CASSYLGTGDGSPLHF | TGTGCCAGCAGTTACCTCGGGACAGGGGATGGTTCACCCCTCCACTTT
. | TRBJ2-1 | few | TRBV29-1 | CSVEDGKAIYNEQFF | TGCAGCGTTGAGGACGGGAAGGCTATATACAATGAGCAGTTCTTC
. | TRBJ1-1 | . | TRBV6-5 | CASSYSVRTEAFF | TGTGCCAGCAGTTACTCGGTAAGGACTGAAGCTTTCTTT
. | TRBJ2-7 | . | TRBV7-8 | CASSFGRDYEQYF | TGTGCCAGCAGCTTTGGACGGGACTACGAGCAGTACTTC
. | TRBJ1-2 | . | TRBV13 | CASSNRQVGYGYTF | TGTGCCAGCAGCAATCGACAGGTGGGCTATGGCTACACCTTC
. | TRBJ2-1 | . | TRBV4-1 | CASSQDVHEQFF | TGCGCCAGCAGCCAAGATGTCCATGAGCAGTTCTTC
. | TRBJ2-1 | . | TRBV7-2 | CASSPGSPNEQFF | TGTGCCAGCAGCCCCGGTAGCCCGAATGAGCAGTTCTTC
. | TRBJ2-7 | . | TRBV9 | CASSARGCCEQYF | TGTGCCAGCAGCGCCCGAGGGTGTTGCGAGCAGTACTTC
TRBD1 | TRBJ2-7 | . | TRBV18 | CASSHDRASYEQYF | TGTGCCAGCTCCCACGACAGGGCCTCCTACGAGCAGTACTTC
. | TRBJ1-2 | . | TRBV19 | CASTYRAYWRDNYGYTF | TGTGCCAGTACTTACCGGGCCTACTGGAGAGATAACTATGGCTACACCTTC
. | TRBJ2-3 | . | TRBV18 | CASGLQGKGTDTQYF | TGTGCCAGTGGGCTACAGGGAAAGGGCACAGATACGCAGTATTTT
. | TRBJ2-1 | . | TRBV6-2/TRBV6-3 | CASSYSPLSPRSYNEQFF | TGTGCCAGCAGTTACTCCCCTCTTAGCCCCCGCTCCTACAATGAGCAGTTCTTC
TRBD2 | TRBJ2-7 | . | TRBV2 | CASSGVSWTSGTLYEQYF | TGTGCCAGCAGTGGGGTGAGTTGGACTAGCGGGACATTATACGAGCAGTACTTC
. | TRBJ1-6 | . | TRBV21-1 | CASSSSGTENSPLHF | TGTGCCAGCAGCTCCTCCGGGACGGAAAATTCACCCCTCCACTTT
TRBD2 | TRBJ2-3 | . | TRBV6-4 | CASSGVAGAAQYF | TGTGCCAGCAGTGGCGTAGCGGGAGCGGCGCAGTATTTT
. | TRBJ1-1 | . | TRBV11-2 | CASSPTQGTRGTEAFF | TGTGCCAGCAGCCCTACCCAGGGGACCCGTGGGACTGAAGCTTTCTTT
. | TRBJ2-3 | . | TRBV5-4 | CASSWPRDTQYF | TGTGCCAGCAGTTGGCCTCGGGATACGCAGTATTTT
TRBD1 | TRBJ1-5 | . | TRBV28 | CASRKGQGESQPQHF | TGTGCCAGCAGGAAGGGACAGGGTGAGAGTCAGCCCCAGCATTTT
. | TRBJ1-3 | . | TRBV13 | CASSLERATSGNTIYF | TGTGCCAGCAGCTTAGAACGGGCGACCTCTGGAAACACCATATATTTT
TRBD1 | TRBJ1-2 | . | TRBV24-1 | CATSDWTGGEGYTF | TGTGCCACCAGTGATTGGACAGGGGGCGAGGGCTACACCTTC
TRBD1 | TRBJ2-5 | . | TRBV5-1 | CASSLGTGGQETQYF | TGCGCCAGCAGCTTGGGGACAGGGGGTCAAGAGACCCAGTACTTC
. | TRBJ2-1 | . | TRBV24-1 | CATSDPGTSYEQFF | TGTGCCACCAGTGACCCCGGGACTTCTTATGAGCAGTTCTTC
. | TRBJ1-1 | few | TRBV2 | CASSARLNTEAFF | TGTGCCAGCAGTGCGAGGTTGAACACTGAAGCTTTCTTT
. | TRBJ1-1 | . | TRBV27 | CASKSRQVPSSDTEAFF | TGTGCCAGCAAATCGAGACAGGTGCCCTCGAGCGACACTGAAGCTTTCTTT
. | TRBJ1-1 | . | TRBV30 | CAWSVQGGVVTEAFF | TGTGCCTGGAGTGTACAAGGAGGGGTAGTCACTGAAGCTTTCTTT
. | TRBJ1-3 | . | TRBV7-8 | CASSLKTRGSSSGNTIYF | TGTGCCAGCAGCTTAAAGACCAGGGGATCGAGCTCTGGAAACACCATATATTTT
. | TRBJ2-7 | . | TRBV7-2 | CASSSRREASYEQYF | TGTGCCAGCAGCTCCCGGCGCGAGGCCTCCTACGAGCAGTACTTC
TRBD1 | TRBJ2-7 | . | TRBV4-1 | CASSQETGNPYEQYF | TGCGCCAGCAGCCAAGAGACAGGGAACCCCTACGAGCAGTACTTC
TRBD2 | TRBJ2-7 | . | TRBV11-3 | CASSRGEGEQYF | TGTGCCAGCAGCCGAGGGGAGGGCGAGCAGTACTTC
. | TRBJ2-7 | once | TRBV2 | CASSWTDYEQYF | TGTGCCAGCAGTTGGACAGACTACGAGCAGTACTTC
. | TRBJ2-7 | . | TRBV28 | CASSLLGPGTYEQYF | TGTGCCAGCAGTTTATTGGGGCCAGGCACCTACGAGCAGTACTTC
TRBD2 | TRBJ2-3 | . | TRBV29-1 | CSARTPGQAGGPDYADTQYF | TGCAGCGCACGTACTCCGGGCCAAGCGGGAGGGCCCGATTACGCAGATACGCAGTATTTT
TRBD1 | TRBJ2-2 | . | TRBV2 | CACAMDRADTGELFF | TGTGCCTGTGCTATGGACAGGGCTGACACCGGGGAGCTGTTTTTT
. | TRBJ2-2 | once | TRBV10-3 | CAISDLGANTGELFF | TGTGCCATCAGTGATTTAGGGGCGAACACCGGGGAGCTGTTTTTT
TRBD1 | TRBJ2-7 | . | TRBV13 | CASSFPTGGHYEQYF | TGTGCCAGCAGCTTTCCGACAGGGGGACACTACGAGCAGTACTTC
TRBD1 | TRBJ1-1 | . | TRBV5-1 | CASSFGEGAIAAFF | TGCGCCAGCAGCTTCGGGGAGGGGGCGATTGCAGCTTTCTTT
. | TRBJ2-5 | . | TRBV3-1/TRBV3-2 | CASSQGDSAIQETQYF | TGTGCCAGCAGCCAAGGGGATTCGGCCATCCAAGAGACCCAGTACTTC
TRBD2 | TRBJ2-1 | . | TRBV30 | CAWSVNLAGVNEQFF | TGTGCCTGGAGTGTAAACCTAGCGGGGGTCAATGAGCAGTTCTTC
TRBD2 | TRBJ2-2 | . | TRBV24-1 | CATSEARTSGYTGELFF | TGTGCCACCAGTGAGGCCCGGACTAGCGGATACACCGGGGAGCTGTTTTTT
. | TRBJ2-7 | once | TRBV19 | CASSIGRLGYEQYF | TGTGCCAGTAGTATAGGCCGACTAGGGTACGAGCAGTACTTC
. | TRBJ2-3 | . | TRBV4-3 | CASSQGTGAGGTDTQYF | TGCGCCAGCAGCCAAGGGACGGGCGCTGGTGGCACAGATACGCAGTATTTT
TRBD2 | TRBJ2-3 | once | TRBV7-3 | CASSLIGSGGSTDTQYF | TGTGCCAGCAGCTTAATCGGAAGCGGGGGGAGCACAGATACGCAGTATTTT
. | TRBJ2-4 | . | TRBV5-5 | CASSLGGLGVNIQYF | TGTGCCAGCAGCTTGGGGGGACTTGGGGTGAACATTCAGTACTTC